This TCR beta chain was observed in a study of blood T cell repertoires in COVID-19. Study information: COVID-19 samples from acute and convalescent phases originated in the United States, Italy and Spain. The cDNA or gDNA used as material had been derived from T cells, B-cell-depleted T cells, or PBMCs.

Source study methods: Amplification from reference gene primers served as the basis for estimated nucleated cell counts. Sequenced by immunoSEQ multiplex PCR; TCRdb stores in-frame clones only, minus some. The V and J calls and clone size were taken over from that table, and D and trimming were inferred from the DNA. The sample contains some 250,000 clones, approximately 88% of which appear only once. Germline CDR1 reads SGHVS; CDR2 reads FQNEAQ. CDR3 size: 18 residues. V was clipped by 2 bases and J by 5 bases, with 21 bases between them. Material: peripheral blood. The rearrangement joins TRBV7-8 to TRBJ2-2, with D perhaps TRBD1 (5 bases). The TCR originated in a human donor in a cohort sampled during active COVID-19. CDR3 amino acids: CASSLPRVPSRETGELFF. In DNA form, the CDR3 reads TGTGCCAGCAGCTTACCCAGGGTACCCTCGCGAGAGACCGGGGAGCTGTTTTTT.